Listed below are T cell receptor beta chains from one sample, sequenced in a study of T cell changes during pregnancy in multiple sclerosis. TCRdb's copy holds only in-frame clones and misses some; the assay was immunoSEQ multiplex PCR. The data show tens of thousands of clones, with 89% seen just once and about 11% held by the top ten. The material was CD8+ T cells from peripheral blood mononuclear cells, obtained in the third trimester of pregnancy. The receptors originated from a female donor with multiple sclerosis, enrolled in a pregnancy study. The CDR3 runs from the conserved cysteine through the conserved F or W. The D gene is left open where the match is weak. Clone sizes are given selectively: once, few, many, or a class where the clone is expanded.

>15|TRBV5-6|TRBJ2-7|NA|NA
TGTGCCAGCAGCTTGTGGTACTCATCCTCCTACGAGCAGTACTTC
CASSLWYSSSYEQYF
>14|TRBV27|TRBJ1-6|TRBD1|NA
TGTGCCAGCAGTCGAGGGACAGCTCATTCACCCCTCCACTTT
CASSRGTAHSPLHF
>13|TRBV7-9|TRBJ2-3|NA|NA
TGTGCCAGCAGCTTCCAGGGGCAGCATACGCAGTATTTT
CASSFQGQHTQYF
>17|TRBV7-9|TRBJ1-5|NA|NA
TGTGCCAGCAGCTTAGGAGACAGACACCAAACAAATCAGCCCCAGCATTTT
CASSLGDRHQTNQPQHF
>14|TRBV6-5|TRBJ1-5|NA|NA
TGTGCCAGCAGTTATAGGCAGGGCGATCAGCCCCAGCATTTT
CASSYRQGDQPQHF
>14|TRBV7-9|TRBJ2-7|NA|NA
TGTGCCAGCAGCATCGACACCCGAACCTACGAGCAGTACTTC
CASSIDTRTYEQYF
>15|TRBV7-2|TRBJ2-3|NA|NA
TGTGCCAGCAGCTTAGGATCCCAGAGCACAGATACGCAGTATTTT
CASSLGSQSTDTQYF
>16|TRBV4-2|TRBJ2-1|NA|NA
TGTGCCAGCAGCCAAGATGGCAGGGTTGACCCAAATGAGCAGTTCTTC
CASSQDGRVDPNEQFF
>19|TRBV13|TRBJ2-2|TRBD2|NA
TGTGCCAGCAGCTCTTATAGCGGGGGGGCCCAAATATACGCCGGGGAGCTGTTTTTT
CASSSYSGGAQIYAGELFF
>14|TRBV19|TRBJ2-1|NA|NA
TGTGCCAGTAGTAGGAGGACCGCTCACAATGAGCAGTTCTTC
CASSRRTAHNEQFF
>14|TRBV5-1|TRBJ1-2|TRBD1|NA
TGCGCCAGCAGCTTCGACAGGGCGAGTGAAGGCTACACCTTC
CASSFDRASEGYTF
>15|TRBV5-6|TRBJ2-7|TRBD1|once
TGTGCCAGCAGCTTGGGACAGGGGGCCTCCTACGAGCAGTACTTC
CASSLGQGASYEQYF
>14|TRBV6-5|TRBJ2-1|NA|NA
TGTGCCAGCGGGAGGAGCCACTCCTACAATGAGCAGTTCTTC
CASGRSHSYNEQFF
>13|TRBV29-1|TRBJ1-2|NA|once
TGCAGCGTTGAAGTCCGTGGGAGTGGTGGCTACACCTTC
CSVEVRGSGGYTF
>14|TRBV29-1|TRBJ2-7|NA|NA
TGCAGCGTTTACCCGCCGGGTCCAAGGGGAGAGCAGTACTTC
CSVYPPGPRGEQYF
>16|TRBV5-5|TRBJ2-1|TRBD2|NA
TGTGCCAGCAGCTTGCTAGCGGGGGGATCCTACAATGAGCAGTTCTTC
CASSLLAGGSYNEQFF
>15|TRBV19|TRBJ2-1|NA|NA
TGTGCCAGTAGTATAACAGGATCCCGCTACAATGAGCAGTTCTTC
CASSITGSRYNEQFF
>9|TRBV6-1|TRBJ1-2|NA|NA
TGTGCCGCTGAGTCCGGCTACACCTTC
CAAESGYTF
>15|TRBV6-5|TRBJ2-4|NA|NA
TGTGCCAGCAGTTACTCGGGGGGGGGCGGAAACATTCAGTACTTC
CASSYSGGGGNIQYF
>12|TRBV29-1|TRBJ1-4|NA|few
TGCAGCGCCGAAGTCGGGGATGAAAAACTGTTTTTT
CSAEVGDEKLFF
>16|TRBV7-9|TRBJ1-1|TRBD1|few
TGTGCCAGCAGCTTAGGGGACAGGGACCCTCTTGCTGAAGCTTTCTTT
CASSLGDRDPLAEAFF
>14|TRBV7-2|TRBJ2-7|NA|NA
TGTGCCAGCACCCACCGGGAGGGGGCTCAGGAGCAGTACTTC
CASTHREGAQEQYF
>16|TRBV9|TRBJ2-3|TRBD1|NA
TGTGCCAGCAGCGTAGACGGACAGGGAAGCTCAGATACGCAGTATTTT
CASSVDGQGSSDTQYF
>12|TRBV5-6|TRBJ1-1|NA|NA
TGTGCCAGCAGCTTGTCGGGGTTTAGAGCTTTCTTT
CASSLSGFRAFF
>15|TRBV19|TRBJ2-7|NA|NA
TGTGCCAGTAGTATAGCGACAGGCATTTCCTACGAGCAGTACTTC
CASSIATGISYEQYF
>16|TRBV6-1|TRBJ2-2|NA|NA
TGTGCCAGCACCGAAGCCCCAGGACAGTACACCGGGGAGCTGTTTTTT
CASTEAPGQYTGELFF
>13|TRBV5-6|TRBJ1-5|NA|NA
TGTGCCAGCAGCTTGGGGGGAGCTCAGCCCCAGCATTTT
CASSLGGAQPQHF
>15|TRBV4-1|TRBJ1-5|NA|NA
TGCGCCAGCAGCCAAGATCCCAGGATTAATCAGCCCCAGCATTTT
CASSQDPRINQPQHF
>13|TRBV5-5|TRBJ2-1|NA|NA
TGTGCCAGCAGCTTCGGGTTTGAGGTTGAGCAGTTCTTC
CASSFGFEVEQFF
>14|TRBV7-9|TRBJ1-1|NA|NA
TGTGCCAGCAGCCCGGTAGACAGAGACACTGAAGCTTTCTTT
CASSPVDRDTEAFF
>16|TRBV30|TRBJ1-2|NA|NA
TGTGCCTGGAGTGTACCCACGGCAGGGTCTAACTATGGCTACACCTTC
CAWSVPTAGSNYGYTF